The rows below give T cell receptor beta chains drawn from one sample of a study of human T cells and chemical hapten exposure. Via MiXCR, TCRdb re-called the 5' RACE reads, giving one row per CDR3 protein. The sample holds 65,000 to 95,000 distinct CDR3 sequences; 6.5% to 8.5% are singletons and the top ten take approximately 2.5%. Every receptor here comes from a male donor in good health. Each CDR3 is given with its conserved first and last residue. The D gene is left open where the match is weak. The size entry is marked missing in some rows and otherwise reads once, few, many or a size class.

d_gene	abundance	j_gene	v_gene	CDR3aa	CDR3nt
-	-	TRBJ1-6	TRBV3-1	CASSLSGLNNSPLHF	TGTGCCAGCAGCCTTTCCGGGTTAAATAATTCACCCCTCCACTTT
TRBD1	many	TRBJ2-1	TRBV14	CASSRETGGVFF	TGTGCCAGCAGCCGAGAGACAGGGGGCGTGTTCTTC
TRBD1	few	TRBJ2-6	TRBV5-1	CASSATGFSGANVLTF	TGCGCCAGCAGCGCGACAGGGTTCTCTGGGGCCAACGTCCTGACTTTC
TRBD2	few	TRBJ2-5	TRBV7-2	CASSLAGSSGGLGGTQYF	TGTGCCAGCAGCTTAGCGGGGTCTAGCGGGGGGTTAGGAGGGACCCAGTACTTC
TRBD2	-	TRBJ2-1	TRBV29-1	CSVEDHERGLQFF	TGCAGCGTTGAAGATCACGAGCGGGGGCTGCAGTTCTTC
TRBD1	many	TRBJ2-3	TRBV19	CATLPGQGAADTQYF	TGTGCCACCCTCCCGGGACAGGGGGCCGCAGATACGCAGTATTTT
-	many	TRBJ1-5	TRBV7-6	CASSFQNQPQHF	TGTGCCAGCAGCTTTCAGAATCAGCCCCAGCATTTT
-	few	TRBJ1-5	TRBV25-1	CASSVSNQPQHF	TGTGCCAGCAGTGTTAGCAATCAGCCCCAGCATTTT
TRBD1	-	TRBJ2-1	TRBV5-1	CASSSEVGGQGVDEQFF	TGCGCCAGCAGCTCAGAGGTGGGGGGACAGGGGGTGGATGAGCAGTTCTTC
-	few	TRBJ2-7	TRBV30	CAWGLSRGSEQYF	TGTGCCTGGGGGCTGAGTAGGGGGAGCGAGCAGTACTTC
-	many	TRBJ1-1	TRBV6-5	CASSYPGRENTEAFF	TGTGCCAGCAGTTACCCGGGGAGGGAGAACACTGAAGCTTTCTTT
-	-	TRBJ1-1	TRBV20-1	CSARVNTEAFF	TGCAGTGCTAGAGTGAACACTGAAGCTTTCTTT
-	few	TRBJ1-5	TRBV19	CASSIVGVYSNQPQHF	TGTGCCAGTAGTATAGTCGGGGTATATAGCAATCAGCCCCAGCATTTT
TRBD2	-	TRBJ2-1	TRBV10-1	CASSETSGHNEQFF	TGCGCCAGCAGTGAGACTAGCGGGCACAATGAGCAGTTCTTC
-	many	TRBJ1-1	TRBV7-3	CASSSEPPYTEAFF	TGTGCCAGCAGCTCCGAACCCCCTTACACTGAAGCTTTCTTT
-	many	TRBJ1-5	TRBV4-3	CASSQELDQPQHF	TGCGCCAGCAGCCAAGAGCTTGATCAGCCCCAGCATTTT
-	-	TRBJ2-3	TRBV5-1	CASSSSLLAVGSSTDTQYF	TGCGCCAGCAGCTCGTCGCTTCTTGCGGTGGGTTCTAGCACAGATACGCAGTATTTT
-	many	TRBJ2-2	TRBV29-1	CSVEEGSGMNTGELFF	TGCAGCGTTGAAGAAGGGAGCGGAATGAACACCGGGGAGCTGTTTTTT
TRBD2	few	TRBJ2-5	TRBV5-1	CASSLETSGSRETQYF	TGCGCCAGCAGCTTGGAGACTAGCGGGAGTAGAGAGACCCAGTACTTC
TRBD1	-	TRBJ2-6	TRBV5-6	CASSGAGGLSGANVLTF	TGTGCCAGCAGCGGCGCAGGGGGCCTCTCTGGGGCCAACGTCCTGACTTTC
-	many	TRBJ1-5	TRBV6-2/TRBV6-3	CASMGGRGGYQPQHF	TGTGCCAGCATGGGAGGAAGGGGAGGGTATCAGCCCCAGCATTTT
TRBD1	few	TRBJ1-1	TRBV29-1	CSVGPLTGMNTEAFF	TGCAGCGTGGGTCCCTTGACAGGGATGAACACTGAAGCTTTCTTT
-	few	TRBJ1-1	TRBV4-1	CASSHLGQGQTEAFF	TGCGCCAGCAGCCATTTGGGTCAGGGGCAAACTGAAGCTTTCTTT
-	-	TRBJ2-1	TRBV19	CASRVGGSSYNEQFF	TGTGCCAGTAGGGTAGGGGGGAGTTCCTACAATGAGCAGTTCTTC
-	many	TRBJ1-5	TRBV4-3	CASSQEFDYQPQHF	TGCGCCAGCAGCCAAGAATTTGACTATCAGCCCCAGCATTTT
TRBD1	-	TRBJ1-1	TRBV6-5	CASQKGASNTEAFF	TGTGCCAGCCAGAAGGGGGCTTCGAACACTGAAGCTTTCTTT
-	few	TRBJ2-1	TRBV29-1	CSVEEGVHEQFF	TGCAGCGTTGAAGAGGGGGTCCATGAGCAGTTCTTC
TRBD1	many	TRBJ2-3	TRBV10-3	CAISRDRGSTDTQYF	TGTGCCATCAGTCGGGACAGGGGCTCCACAGATACGCAGTATTTT
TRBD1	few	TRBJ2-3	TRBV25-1	CASTPRTGNNGLDTQYF	TGTGCCAGCACCCCCCGGACAGGCAACAACGGTTTAGATACGCAGTATTTT
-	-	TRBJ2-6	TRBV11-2	CASSPVSGANVPTF	TGTGCCAGCAGCCCCGTCTCTGGGGCCAACGTCCCGACTTTC
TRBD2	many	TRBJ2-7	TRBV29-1	CSVDSSGSTYEQYF	TGCAGCGTTGACTCTAGCGGGAGCACCTACGAGCAGTACTTC
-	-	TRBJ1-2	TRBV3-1	CASSQEAQHLYGYTF	TGTGCCAGCAGCCAAGAAGCGCAGCACCTCTATGGCTACACCTTC
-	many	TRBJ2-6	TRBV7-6	CASSLASDLIAGANVLTF	TGTGCCAGCAGCTTAGCATCAGATCTTATTGCTGGGGCCAACGTCCTGACTTTC
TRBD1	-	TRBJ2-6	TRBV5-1	CASTGQGVGNSGANVLTF	TGCGCCAGCACGGGACAGGGGGTTGGGAACTCTGGGGCCAACGTCCTGACTTTC
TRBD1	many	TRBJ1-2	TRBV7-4	CASSLKGTGAGGSYGYTF	TGTGCCAGCAGCTTGAAAGGGACAGGGGCCGGGGGGAGCTATGGCTACACCTTC
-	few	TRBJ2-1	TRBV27	CASSLSGVSYNEQFF	TGTGCCAGCAGTTTATCCGGGGTATCCTACAATGAGCAGTTCTTC
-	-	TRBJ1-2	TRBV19	CASNLVLGNYGYTF	TGTGCCAGTAACTTAGTCCTGGGTAACTATGGCTACACCTTC
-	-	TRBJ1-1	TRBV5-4	CASSLVGGPNTEAFF	TGTGCCAGCAGCTTGGTCGGAGGTCCGAACACTGAAGCTTTCTTT
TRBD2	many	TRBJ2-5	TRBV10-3	CATTSGDKQETQYF	TGTGCCACAACTAGCGGGGACAAACAAGAGACCCAGTACTTC
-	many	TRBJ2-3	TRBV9	CASSRGQGGTDTQYF	TGTGCCAGCAGCCGCGGGCAGGGTGGCACAGATACGCAGTATTTT
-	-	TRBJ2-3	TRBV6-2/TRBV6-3	CASSYPVGGADTQYF	TGTGCCAGCAGTTACCCCGTTGGGGGAGCAGATACGCAGTATTTT
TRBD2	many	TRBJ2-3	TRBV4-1	CASSQGGGRGDTQYF	TGCGCCAGCAGCCAGGGAGGCGGGAGAGGGGATACGCAGTATTTT
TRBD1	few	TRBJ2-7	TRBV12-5	CASGLIPGQGSYEQYF	TGTGCTAGTGGTTTGATTCCTGGACAGGGGTCCTACGAGCAGTACTTC
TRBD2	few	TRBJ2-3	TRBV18	CASSLLAGEAKQYF	TGTGCCAGCTCACTACTAGCGGGGGAGGCGAAGCAGTATTTT
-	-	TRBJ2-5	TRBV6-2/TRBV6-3	CASSYSYGPETQYF	TGTGCCAGCAGTTACTCTTACGGTCCGGAGACCCAGTACTTC
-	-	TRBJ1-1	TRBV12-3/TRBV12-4	CASSTGFPEAFF	TGTGCCAGCAGTACAGGGTTCCCTGAAGCTTTCTTT
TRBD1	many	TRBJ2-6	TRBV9	CASSVRQGAHSGANVLTF	TGTGCCAGCAGCGTTAGACAGGGGGCTCACTCTGGGGCCAACGTCCTGACTTTC
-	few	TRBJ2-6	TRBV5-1	CASLGGLSSGANVLTF	TGCGCCAGCTTGGGGGGCCTTTCCTCTGGGGCCAACGTCCTGACTTTC
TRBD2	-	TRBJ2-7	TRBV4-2	CASSQDASGGYEQYF	TGTGCCAGCAGCCAGGACGCTAGCGGGGGCTACGAGCAGTACTTC
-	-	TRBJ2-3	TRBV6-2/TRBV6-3	CASKMGEDTQYF	TGTGCCAGCAAAATGGGGGAGGATACGCAGTATTTT
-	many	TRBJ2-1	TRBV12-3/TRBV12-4	CASSFGGREQFF	TGTGCCAGCAGTTTTGGGGGGCGGGAGCAGTTCTTC
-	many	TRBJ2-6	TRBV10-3	CAITAGNSGANVLTF	TGTGCCATCACCGCAGGGAACTCTGGGGCCAACGTCCTGACTTTC
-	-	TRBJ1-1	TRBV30	CAWSVQGSGTEAFF	TGTGCCTGGAGTGTACAGGGTTCGGGCACTGAAGCTTTCTTT
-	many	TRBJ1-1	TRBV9	CASSVGQANTEAFF	TGTGCCAGCAGCGTAGGGCAGGCGAACACTGAAGCTTTCTTT
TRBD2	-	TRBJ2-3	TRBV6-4	CASSDSAGGQDTQYF	TGTGCCAGCAGTGACTCGGCGGGAGGGCAGGATACGCAGTATTTT
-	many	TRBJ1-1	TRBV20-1	CSASYRVGTEAFF	TGCAGTGCTAGCTACAGGGTGGGAACTGAAGCTTTCTTT
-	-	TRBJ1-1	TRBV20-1	CSAKGGGLNTEAFF	TGCAGTGCTAAGGGCGGGGGGCTGAACACTGAAGCTTTCTTT
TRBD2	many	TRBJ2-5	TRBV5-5	CASSSGLAQETQYF	TGTGCCAGCAGCTCCGGACTAGCCCAAGAGACCCAGTACTTC
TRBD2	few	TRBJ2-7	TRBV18	CASSPVEAGGPGTEQYF	TGTGCCAGCTCACCAGTCGAAGCGGGAGGGCCAGGGACCGAGCAGTACTTC
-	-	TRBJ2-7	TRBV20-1	CSAREDGSGNYEQYF	TGCAGTGCTAGGGAAGACGGTAGCGGTAACTACGAGCAGTACTTC